This is a list of T cell receptor beta chains from one sample in a study of glioma-infiltrating T cells. TCRdb ran MiXCR on the multiplex PCR reads and lists one entry per CDR3 protein. The data show 300,000 to 400,000 distinct CDR3 sequences, 41% seen once. The sequencing input was glioma tissue, nonneoplastic brain tissue, or PBMCs (not recorded which). The origin of the receptors is a human donor with low-grade glioma or glioblastoma, undergoing nonglioma brain surgery, or in good health (not recorded which). Both conserved end residues are part of each CDR3. Fields, in order: V gene, clone size, J gene, D gene, CDR3 protein, CDR3 DNA. A D gene is named only where the DNA matches it firmly. Size is stated for part of the rows, as once, few or many counts, or as a class when the clone is expanded.

>TRBV29-1|NA|TRBJ2-3|NA
CSAADTDTQYF
TGCAGCGCCGCGGACACAGATACGCAGTATTTT
>TRBV6-1|NA|TRBJ2-2|NA
CASGLARATGELFF
TGTGCCAGCGGGCTCGCGCGGGCAACCGGGGAGCTGTTTTTT
>TRBV6-9|many|TRBJ2-7|NA
CASSLTPSAYEQYF
TGTGCCAGCAGTTTGACTCCAAGTGCCTACGAGCAGTACTTC
>TRBV7-9|NA|TRBJ2-7|TRBD1
CASSLDPGGYEQYF
TGTGCCAGCAGCTTAGATCCAGGGGGCTACGAGCAGTACTTC
>TRBV20-1|few|TRBJ2-3|TRBD1
CSATPGQGSGHTDTQYF
TGCAGTGCTACTCCGGGACAGGGTTCGGGACACACAGATACGCAGTATTTT
>TRBV28|NA|TRBJ2-4|NA
CASSSWGKLAKNIQYF
TGTGCCAGCAGTTCATGGGGTAAACTAGCCAAAAACATTCAGTACTTC
>TRBV18|few|TRBJ1-2|NA
CASSPRYDYGYTF
TGTGCCAGCTCACCACGGTACGACTATGGCTACACCTTC
>TRBV28|NA|TRBJ2-3|TRBD2
CASTETGREGDTQYF
TGTGCCAGCACCGAAACCGGGCGGGAGGGTGATACGCAGTATTTT
>TRBV29-1|NA|TRBJ2-7|TRBD1
CSAANRGYEQYF
TGCAGCGCTGCCAACAGGGGCTACGAGCAGTACTTC
>TRBV28|NA|TRBJ1-3|NA
CASGFRGTLLISGNTIYF
TGTGCCAGCGGTTTCCGTGGGACATTGCTGATCTCTGGAAACACCATATATTTT
>TRBV4-1|few|TRBJ2-7|NA
CASTPKRSTVAEQYF
TGCGCCAGCACCCCGAAGCGGAGTACCGTGGCCGAGCAGTACTTC
>TRBV6-2/TRBV6-3|once|TRBJ2-7|TRBD1
CARGNRDRAYEQYF
TGTGCCAGGGGTAACCGGGACAGGGCCTACGAGCAGTACTTC
>TRBV12-3/TRBV12-4|NA|TRBJ2-7|TRBD2
CASSVGGLAGNYEQYF
TGTGCCAGCAGCGTAGGAGGGCTAGCGGGAAACTACGAGCAGTACTTC
>TRBV6-2/TRBV6-3|few|TRBJ2-1|NA
CASSESGEQFF
TGCGCCAGCAGTGAGTCGGGTGAGCAGTTCTTC
>TRBV20-1|many|TRBJ1-1|NA
CSARVGATEAFF
TGCAGTGCTAGGGTAGGGGCCACTGAAGCTTTCTTT
>TRBV19|once|TRBJ2-3|TRBD1
CASSTPKLGTGGDTQYF
TGTGCCAGTTCAACCCCGAAGCTCGGGACAGGGGGCGATACGCAGTATTTT
>TRBV27|many|TRBJ2-7|NA
CASSLGYEQYF
TGTGCCAGCAGTTTGGGCTACGAGCAGTACTTC
>TRBV7-3|once|TRBJ2-1|NA
CASSRPGDNEQFF
TGTGCCAGCAGCCGGCCTGGGGACAATGAGCAGTTCTTC
>TRBV28|few|TRBJ2-1|TRBD1
CATVGDSYYNEQFF
TGTGCCACGGTAGGGGACAGTTACTACAATGAGCAGTTCTTC
>TRBV6-5|NA|TRBJ1-1|NA
CASSTFPVEAFF
TGTGCCAGCTCAACCTTCCCAGTGGAAGCTTTCTTT
>TRBV19|few|TRBJ2-1|TRBD2
CASTLAGVSNEQFF
TGTGCCAGTACCCTAGCGGGAGTCAGCAATGAGCAGTTCTTC
>TRBV4-1|NA|TRBJ2-2|NA
CASSQEIRENTGELFF
TGCGCCAGCAGCCAAGAGATAAGGGAGAACACCGGGGAGCTGTTTTTT
>TRBV3-1|NA|TRBJ2-7|NA
CASSHTVSYEQYF
TGTGCCAGCAGCCATACAGTATCCTACGAGCAGTACTTC
>TRBV5-1|NA|TRBJ2-3|NA
CASSPRGRPSTDTQYF
TGCGCCAGCAGCCCCAGGGGAAGACCAAGCACAGATACGCAGTATTTT
>TRBV4-3|few|TRBJ2-1|TRBD2
CASSHSLAGERDEQFF
TGCGCCAGCAGCCATTCGCTAGCGGGAGAGCGCGATGAGCAGTTCTTC
>TRBV20-1|NA|TRBJ2-7|NA
CSARVLGLSYEQYF
TGCAGTGCTAGAGTTCTCGGCCTATCCTACGAGCAGTACTTC
>TRBV27|many|TRBJ2-2|NA
CASSTHKNTGELFF
TGTGCCAGCAGTACGCACAAGAACACCGGGGAGCTGTTTTTT
>TRBV12-3/TRBV12-4|NA|TRBJ2-5|TRBD2
CASSGRGGQYF
TGTGCCAGCAGCGGGAGGGGCGGCCAGTACTTC
>TRBV20-1|NA|TRBJ1-1|NA
CSASYKVFEAFF
TGCAGTGCCAGTTATAAGGTGTTTGAAGCTTTCTTT
>TRBV6-2/TRBV6-3|many|TRBJ2-7|TRBD2
CASSWRLAGSHEQYF
TGTGCCAGCAGTTGGCGGCTAGCGGGGTCTCACGAGCAGTACTTC
>TRBV20-1|NA|TRBJ1-2|NA
CSAMDAGVGYTF
TGCAGTGCTATGGACGCAGGGGTCGGCTACACCTTC
>TRBV28|few|TRBJ1-5|NA
CASSLFPGQGNQPQHF
TGTGCCAGCAGTTTATTTCCGGGACAAGGAAATCAGCCCCAGCATTTT
>TRBV28|many|TRBJ1-4|TRBD1
CASSYIDRAGKLFF
TGTGCCAGCAGTTACATTGACAGGGCCGGGAAACTGTTTTTT
>TRBV4-1|NA|TRBJ2-1|NA
CASSRPGSGKHNEQFF
TGCGCCAGCAGCCGCCCGGGTAGCGGAAAACACAATGAGCAGTTCTTC
>TRBV20-1|NA|TRBJ1-2|NA
CSARVPGAVYGYTF
TGCAGTGCTAGAGTCCCAGGGGCCGTCTATGGCTACACCTTC
>TRBV2|NA|TRBJ2-1|TRBD2
CASNQASGTGDEQFF
TGTGCCAGCAACCAGGCTAGCGGGACCGGCGATGAGCAGTTCTTC
>TRBV4-1|few|TRBJ2-2|NA
CASSLRTLNTGELFF
TGCGCCAGCAGCCTACGGACACTCAACACCGGGGAGCTGTTTTTT
>TRBV2|few|TRBJ2-1|NA
CARPTPWTGGSNNEQFF
TGTGCCAGACCCACTCCATGGACAGGCGGGAGCAACAATGAGCAGTTCTTC
>TRBV7-2|many|TRBJ1-5|NA
CASSLDQDMPQHF
TGTGCCAGCAGCTTAGACCAGGATATGCCCCAGCATTTT
>TRBV27|many|TRBJ1-5|TRBD1
CASSSGRGPEGNQPQHF
TGTGCCAGCAGTTCTGGCAGGGGGCCGGAGGGCAATCAGCCCCAGCATTTT
>TRBV20-1|NA|TRBJ2-7|NA
CSARDWSSYEQYF
TGCAGTGCGCGGGACTGGAGCTCCTACGAGCAGTACTTC
>TRBV10-3|few|TRBJ2-3|TRBD2
CAISDKRELADTQYF
TGTGCCATCAGTGATAAGCGGGAGCTCGCAGATACGCAGTATTTT
>TRBV4-3|many|TRBJ1-1|NA
CASSPRMNTEAFF
TGCGCCAGCAGCCCAAGGATGAACACTGAAGCTTTCTTT
>TRBV29-1|NA|TRBJ2-5|TRBD1
CSVNLPGTGGEYQETQYF
TGCAGCGTTAATCTCCCCGGGACAGGGGGCGAGTACCAAGAGACCCAGTACTTC
>TRBV11-3|NA|TRBJ2-7|NA
CASSPGGPEAYEQYF
TGTGCCAGCAGCCCTGGGGGCCCTGAGGCCTACGAGCAGTACTTC
>TRBV20-1|many|TRBJ1-2|TRBD1
CSARIPGQGSYGYTF
TGCAGTGCCAGAATTCCGGGACAGGGGTCCTATGGCTACACCTTC
>TRBV20-1|NA|TRBJ2-7|NA
CSSRHQGRAREQYF
TGCAGTTCCCGTCATCAGGGCCGGGCGAGGGAGCAGTACTTC
>TRBV7-9|NA|TRBJ2-3|TRBD2
CASSSGLLAGSTDTQYF
TGTGCCAGCAGCTCCGGGCTACTAGCGGGAAGCACAGATACGCAGTATTTT
>TRBV10-3|NA|TRBJ2-1|TRBD2
CAISDYGLAGNEQFF
TGTGCCATCAGTGATTACGGACTAGCGGGGAATGAGCAGTTCTTC
>TRBV20-1|NA|TRBJ2-7|NA
CSAQPPGYKYEQYF
TGCAGTGCTCAACCGCCAGGGTATAAGTACGAGCAGTACTTC
>TRBV7-9|NA|TRBJ1-4|NA
CASSPRGGGANEKLFF
TGTGCCAGCAGCCCCAGGGGAGGGGGTGCTAATGAAAAACTGTTTTTT
>TRBV4-1|NA|TRBJ1-1|NA
CASSLNAGGIGNTEAFF
TGCGCCAGCAGCCTGAACGCGGGGGGGATAGGCAACACTGAAGCTTTCTTT
>TRBV28|many|TRBJ2-3|NA
CASSPRLPTDTQYF
TGTGCCAGCAGTCCTCGTCTCCCCACAGATACGCAGTATTTT
>TRBV6-1|many|TRBJ1-1|NA
CASSYLSGAGRTEAFF
TGTGCCAGCAGTTACCTCTCAGGTGCAGGGCGCACTGAAGCTTTCTTT